The 17 T cell receptor beta chains in this list originate from one sample, sequenced in a study of shared T cell receptors in the human thymus. This table comes from immunoSEQ multiplex PCR, and its TCRdb copy is limited to in-frame clones, with some not included. The sample holds hundreds of thousands of clones, roughly 88% seen once. These data are also associated with another study on human thymus T cells.

The sample taken for sequencing was thymocytes. The origin of the receptors is a girl under three years old with a congenital heart defect.

This clone was detected once. The chain joins TRBV7-2 to TRBJ2-1; 13 positions match TRBD2. CDR1 and CDR2 from the germline V gene are SGHTA and FQGNSA. V shed 7 bases and J 10 bases; nucleotides not matched to a gene: 10. CDR3 size: 15 residues. CDR3: CASNHTSGGAGEQFF. CDR3 DNA: TGTGCCAGCAACCATACTAGCGGGGGGGCAGGGGAGCAGTTCTTC.

The chain is built from TRBV29-1 and TRBJ1-2; 8 nucleotides line up with TRBD1. This CDR3 is 11 amino acids long. The V and J ends lost 6 bases and 8 bases, in that order; junction bases with no gene match: 5. Germline V gene data show CDR1 as SQVTM and CDR2 as ANQGSEA. Here the CDR3 reads CSVRTGKGYTF. In DNA form, the CDR3 reads TGCAGCGTGAGGACAGGGAAAGGCTACACCTTC.

This rearrangement joins TRBV21-1 to TRBJ2-1; the table calls TRBD1, which could not be checked here. TRBV21-1 is an annotated pseudogene. The length of the CDR3 is 19 residues. The CDR3 DNA reads as TGTGCCAGCAGCAATCTGACAGGGGCATCCTCTCCTGATAACAATGAGCAGTTCTTC. Encoded protein: CASSNLTGASSPDNNEQFF.

V is TRBV7-3 and J is TRBJ2-6; TRBD1 agrees at 7 bases. Unmatched junction bases numbered 9, after V lost 6 bases and J lost 4 bases. CDR1 is SGHTA, CDR2 FQGTGA, per germline. The CDR3 totals 16 residues. CDR3 coding DNA: TGTGCCAGCAGTACGAAGGGGGCGCTCGGGGCCAACGTCCTGACTTTC. Translated, it gives CASSTKGALGANVLTF.

The V call is TRBV5-4, the J call TRBJ1-6, with TRBD1 matching over 9 bases. CDR3 length: 20 residues. Per the germline V gene, CDR1 is SGHNT and CDR2 is YYREEE (reference sequence). V dropped 2 bases and J dropped 5; count of bases not matched to a gene: 17. The CDR3 reads CASSFLGGQGPCRHNSPLHF. The CDR3 bases are TGTGCCAGCAGCTTTTTGGGGGGACAGGGTCCCTGCCGACATAATTCACCCCTCCACTTT.

The genes are TRBV10-3 and TRBJ2-1; weak D call: TRBD2 (6 bases). Germline V gives CDR1 ENHRY, CDR2 SYGVKD. The length of the CDR3 is 15 residues. Trimming shortened V by 3 bases and J by 6 bases, and 15 bases separated the two germline ends. CDR3 in DNA: TGTGCCATCAGTGAAGCCCTAGCGACGGCCAATGAGCAGTTCTTC. Translation gives CAISEALATANEQFF.

This clone was observed a few times. The chain employs TRBV28 and TRBJ1-2; D not resolved. CDR1 is MDHEN, CDR2 SYDVKM, per germline. There are 15 residues in the CDR3. V lost 2 bases and J lost 7, with 17 bases in between. The CDR3 coding sequence is TGTGCCAGCAGTTTAGGGCCTACCCTTATCGGTGGCTACACCTTC. Its translation is CASSLGPTLIGGYTF.

V gene TRBV19 combines with J gene TRBJ1-5; D gene uncertain. CDR1 is LNHDA and CDR2 is SQIVND in the germline V gene (reference sequence). The CDR3 consists of 13 residues. The V gene lost 7 bases and the J gene lost 2 bases, with 9 bases spanning the gap. The CDR3 protein is CASKAEGNQPQHF. For the CDR3, the DNA is TGTGCCAGTAAAGCTGAGGGCAATCAGCCCCAGCATTTT.

The chain joins TRBV6-5 to TRBJ1-4; no firm D call. Trimming pared 7 bases from V and 8 bases from J, leaving 20 bases between. In germline, CDR1 is MNHEY, CDR2 SVGAGI. The length of the CDR3 is 15 residues. The DNA for the CDR3 is TGTGCCAGCATGCAGTCAGAGGGCGAAGAAGAAAAACTGTTTTTT. This encodes CASMQSEGEEEKLFF.

This clone was seen once. The chain employs TRBV6-5 and TRBJ1-3; D remains unclear. V lost 0 bases, J lost 0 bases, and 9 bases lay in between. Germline CDR1 reads MNHEY; CDR2 reads SVGAGI. The CDR3 consists of 16 residues. As DNA, the CDR3 is TGTGCCAGCAGTTACTCTGGGCAGTTCTCTGGAAACACCATATATTTT. Protein product: CASSYSGQFSGNTIYF.

The chain couples TRBV9 to TRBJ1-2; 11 bases are shared with TRBD1. After removal of 4 bases from V and 6 bases from J, the junction contained 8 bases not matched to a gene. Per the germline V gene, CDR1 is SGDLS and CDR2 is YYNGEE. CDR3 length: 15 amino acids. The CDR3 loop is CASSPTWTGGDGYTF. The CDR3 DNA reads as TGTGCCAGCAGCCCTACTTGGACAGGGGGCGATGGCTACACCTTC. Complete variable domain (other parts from reference TRBV9 and TRBJ1-2): DSGVTQTPKHLITATGQRVTLRCSPRSGDLSVYWYQQSLDQGLQFLIQYYNGEERAKGNILERFSAQQFPDLHSELNLSSLELGDSALYFCASSPTWTGGDGYTFGSGTRLTVV.

The rearrangement joins TRBV5-1 to TRBJ1-1; 9 bases line up with TRBD1. V lost 3 bases, J lost 1 base, and 4 bases stayed unmatched. Germline lookup yields CDR1 SGHRS and CDR2 YFSETQ. There are 15 residues in the CDR3. The CDR3, as DNA: TGCGCCAGCAGCTGGCGGGACAGGGAGAACACTGAAGCTTTCTTT. This gives the protein CASSWRDRENTEAFF.

V is TRBV2 and J is TRBJ1-2, with D unclear. The length of the CDR3 is 13 residues. From germline, CDR1 is SNHLY and CDR2 FYNNEI. With 5 bases removed from V and 7 bases from J, the gap between germline ends came to 14 bases. The CDR3 protein is CASSPAEGSGYTF. DNA for the CDR3: TGTGCCAGCAGTCCAGCGGAGGGTTCTGGCTACACCTTC.

The chain employs TRBV2 and TRBJ2-7; D may be TRBD1 (6 bases). CDR3 length equals 19 residues. Trimming pared 4 bases from V and 2 bases from J, leaving 27 bases between. CDR1 is SNHLY, CDR2 FYNNEI, per germline. In DNA, the CDR3 is TGTGCCAGCAGTGGCCCAGGGGTGTCAGCGAGTAGGGGAACCTACGAGCAGTACTTC. Translating it yields CASSGPGVSASRGTYEQYF.

The chain links TRBV15 to TRBJ2-1, with TRBD2 identical over 9 bases. The CDR3 is made up of 19 amino acids. The germline V gene encodes CDR1 LNHNV and CDR2 YYDKDF (reference sequence). Trimming took 1 base from V and 8 from J; bases not matched to a gene: 18. The CDR3 DNA reads TGTGCCACCAGCAGAGTCGACGGTCTGGGCGGGGGGGGAATCGATGAGCAGTTCTTC. It is translated as CATSRVDGLGGGGIDEQFF.

The chain employs TRBV5-1 and TRBJ2-1; the D gene is possibly TRBD2 (6 bases). V shed 6 bases and J shed 0 bases, with 10 bases lying between them. There are 14 residues in the CDR3. Germline V gene data show CDR1 as SGHRS and CDR2 as YFSETQ. The CDR3 bases are TGCGCCAGCATTGGCGGGGTCTCCTACAATGAGCAGTTCTTC. Its protein is CASIGGVSYNEQFF.

The chain joins TRBV19 to TRBJ1-1; D gene ambiguous. This CDR3 has 18 residues. V was pared by 2 bases and J by 4 bases, with 23 bases between. From germline, CDR1 is LNHDA and CDR2 SQIVND (reference sequence). The CDR3 protein is CASSINGLGEKVPTEAFF. For the CDR3, the DNA is TGTGCCAGTAGTATAAATGGGCTGGGAGAAAAAGTACCCACTGAAGCTTTCTTT. Full variable domain (outside the CDR3, taken from reference TRBV19 and TRBJ1-1): DGGITQSPKYLFRKEGQNVTLSCEQNLNHDAMYWYRQDPGQGLRLIYYSQIVNDFQKGDIAEGYSVSREKKESFPLTVTSAQKNPTAFYLCASSINGLGEKVPTEAFFGQGTRLTVV.